This passage covers 2 T cell receptor beta chains from one sample sequenced in a study of T cell repertoires in cytomegalovirus infection. TCRdb re-derived calls from the reads in MiXCR, one entry per CDR3 protein. The sample includes approximately 500,000 distinct CDR3 sequences, about 11% of them seen just once. Sequencing used PBMCs. The receptors stem from a human donor in good health (CMV status not recorded). Some clones in this sample may be carry-over from other donors' samples.

Many counts were recorded for this clonotype. V usage is TRBV6-1 and J usage is TRBJ1-5; 9 nucleotides line up with TRBD1. The CDR3 has 18 amino acids. Per the germline V gene, CDR1 is MNHNS and CDR2 is SASEGT. V shed 7 bases and J 2 bases; nucleotides not matched to a gene: 15. The CDR3 DNA is TGTGCCAGCACTGAGGGGACAGGGAGGGGTAGCGGCAATCAGCCCCAGCATTTT. Residues: CASTEGTGRGSGNQPQHF.

This clonotype appeared once. The chain has TRBV28 and TRBJ1-2; D uncertain. Trimming took 3 bases from V and 6 from J, leaving 5 bases between them. The germline V gene has CDR1 MDHEN and CDR2 SYDVKM. The CDR3 spans 11 residues. CDR3 bases: TGTGCCAGCAGTTTTAGGAATGGCTACACCTTC. Its protein is CASSFRNGYTF.